The rows below give T cell receptor beta chains drawn from one sample of a study of cytomegalovirus exposure and HLA in healthy donors. Assay used: immunoSEQ multiplex PCR; TCRdb lists only in-frame clones, some missing. This sample has some 150,000 clones, with around 80% found just once. Sequencing was performed on PBMCs. The receptors derive from a man aged 40-55 years in good health and CMV-seropositive. Each CDR3 is given with its conserved first and last residue. D genes are given only for firm matches. Rows give clone size only sometimes, using once, few, many, or a class for an expanded clone.

V	D	J	size	DNA	CDR3
TRBV27	.	TRBJ2-3	once	TGTGCCAGCAGTTCTTACACAGATACGCAGTATTTT	CASSSYTDTQYF
TRBV4-1	TRBD1	TRBJ2-7	.	TGCGCCAGCAGCCAAGAGGAGTCAGGGGGCTACGAGCAGTACTTC	CASSQEESGGYEQYF
TRBV11-2	TRBD2	TRBJ2-7	.	TGTGCCAGCAGCCTAGGGACTAGCGGGAGGGTATACGAGCAGTACTTC	CASSLGTSGRVYEQYF
TRBV11-3	TRBD1	TRBJ1-1	few	TGTGCCAGCAGTCTCTCTACCCCAGGACAGGGGGCGAACACTGAAGCTTTCTTT	CASSLSTPGQGANTEAFF
TRBV30	.	TRBJ1-1	.	TGTGCCTGGAGTTTTAGGGGGACCCGGGGCACTGAAGCTTTCTTT	CAWSFRGTRGTEAFF
TRBV7-8	.	TRBJ1-1	.	TGTGCCAGCAGCCCCCGCGTGAACACTGAAGCTTTCTTT	CASSPRVNTEAFF
TRBV5-3	.	TRBJ1-5	.	TGTGCCAGAAGCTTGATTGGCCGTAATAGCAATCAGCCCCAGCATTTT	CARSLIGRNSNQPQHF
TRBV4-3	.	TRBJ2-3	.	TGCGCCAGCAGCCAAGATTGGGCACCGAACAGGGCAGATACGCAGTATTTT	CASSQDWAPNRADTQYF
TRBV11-3	.	TRBJ1-4	.	TGTGCCAGCAGCGTCGGGACTTTAGGGGAACTGTTTTTT	CASSVGTLGELFF
TRBV7-6	.	TRBJ2-3	.	TGTGCCAGCAGCCCAGGGGGCACAGATACGCAGTATTTT	CASSPGGTDTQYF
TRBV5-1	TRBD2	TRBJ2-3	.	TGCGCCAGCAGCTCAGGGACTAGCGGGGGACATGGAGATACGCAGTATTTT	CASSSGTSGGHGDTQYF
TRBV18	TRBD1	TRBJ2-7	once	TGTGCCAGCTCATCGACAGGGAGCTCCTACGAGCAGTACTTC	CASSSTGSSYEQYF
TRBV11-2	TRBD1	TRBJ2-2	few	TGTGCCAGCAGCTCGACAGGGGGCGCGATCGGGGAGCTGTTTTTT	CASSSTGGAIGELFF
TRBV27	TRBD1	TRBJ1-5	.	TGTGCCAGCGGACCACAGGGGGCATGGCAGCCCCAGCATTTT	CASGPQGAWQPQHF
TRBV4-1	TRBD2	TRBJ2-1	.	TGCGCCAGCAGCCAAGAGACCGGGACTAGCGGGGGAAACGAGCAGTTCTTC	CASSQETGTSGGNEQFF
TRBV5-8	.	TRBJ1-2	.	TGTGCCAGCAGCTTGTTGGGCAGGGGTACTACCCAAGGTGGCTACACCTTC	CASSLLGRGTTQGGYTF
TRBV4-1	.	TRBJ1-1	.	TGCGCCAGCAGCCAGACATTTGGGGGGGGAGCTTTCTTT	CASSQTFGGGAFF
TRBV4-3	TRBD2	TRBJ2-3	.	TGCGCCAGCAGCCTACCCGGACTAGCGGGAGAAACAGATACGCAGTATTTT	CASSLPGLAGETDTQYF
TRBV9	TRBD1	TRBJ2-2	few	TGTGCCAGCAGCGCGGGACAGGACACCGGGGAGCTGTTTTTT	CASSAGQDTGELFF
TRBV29-1	.	TRBJ2-5	.	TGCAGCGTTGGGGCAGGCCAAGAGACCCAGTACTTC	CSVGAGQETQYF
TRBV19	.	TRBJ1-1	.	TGTGCCAGTAGTATACCCGGGACAAAGAACACTGAAGCTTTCTTT	CASSIPGTKNTEAFF
TRBV29-1	TRBD2	TRBJ2-7	.	TGCAGCGTTGTCCCGGAAGCGGGAGTTTACGAGCAGTACTTC	CSVVPEAGVYEQYF
TRBV18	.	TRBJ1-1	.	TGTGCCAGCTCACCGGACAGTCTGACTGAAGCTTTCTTT	CASSPDSLTEAFF
TRBV18	.	TRBJ1-5	.	TGTGCCAGCTCACTCGATCCTAGGCTCCACAATCAGCCCCAGCATTTT	CASSLDPRLHNQPQHF
TRBV18	TRBD1	TRBJ2-5	.	TGTGCCAGCTCACCCCAACGACAGGGGTTGGAGACCCAGTACTTC	CASSPQRQGLETQYF
TRBV4-1	TRBD2	TRBJ2-7	.	TGCGCCAGCAGCCAAGATAGGGTAGCGGGCGAGCAGTACTTC	CASSQDRVAGEQYF
TRBV29-1	TRBD1	TRBJ2-7	.	TGCAGCGCCAGGGACAGCAACTACGAGCAGTACTTC	CSARDSNYEQYF
TRBV27	.	TRBJ2-7	.	TGTGCCAGCAGTATGACTGTCAGCTCCTACGAGCAGTACTTC	CASSMTVSSYEQYF
TRBV9	.	TRBJ2-5	.	TGTGCCAGCAGCCCCCTCGGGTATGAGGCCCAGTACTTC	CASSPLGYEAQYF
TRBV7-2	.	TRBJ1-5	.	TGTGCCAGCGGTAACAGGGCCCAGCCCCAGCATTTT	CASGNRAQPQHF